This TCR beta chain was found in a study of blood T cell repertoires in COVID-19. Assay: immunoSEQ multiplex PCR; the TCRdb copy retains only in-frame clones and omits some. The sample has about 250,000 clones, roughly 80% seen once. V was pared by 1 base and J by 1 base, with 2 bases of the junction left unmatched. The CDR3 extends over 16 amino acids. Germline V gene lookup returns CDR1 SGHDN and CDR2 FVKESK. What was sequenced was peripheral blood. This chain uses TRBV14 with TRBJ2-2; 8 positions agree with TRBD1. The source of this sequence is a woman aged 60-70 years with active or convalescent COVID-19. CDR3 amino acids: CASSQVGQVNTGELFF. CDR3 DNA sequence: TGTGCCAGCAGCCAAGTGGGACAGGTGAACACCGGGGAGCTGTTTTTT.